A single sample gave rise to the 10 T cell receptor beta chains below, sequenced in a study of T cells in Graves' hyperthyroidism and ophthalmopathy. Amplification targeted TCR beta CDR3 regions from RNA transcripts. A set of HTBI primers served as the primers for a first-round RT-PCR of the TCR CDR3. TCRdb ran MiXCR on the multiplex PCR reads and lists one entry per CDR3 protein. The sample lists a few hundred thousand distinct CDR3 sequences, around 16% occurring once. The sequenced material came from blood. These receptors came from a woman aged 30 to 39 with Graves' hyperthyroidism.

This rearrangement joins TRBV7-6 to TRBJ2-1; D may match TRBD1 or TRBD2 (5 bases each). Germline V gene lookup returns CDR1 SGHVS and CDR2 FNYEAQ. V lost 8 bases and J lost 3, with 14 bases in between. The CDR3 is 14 amino acids. Here the CDR3 DNA reads TGTGCCAGCCATGGGACGGGAAACTACAATGAGCAGTTCTTC. Translation gives CASHGTGNYNEQFF.

This clonotype was seen repeatedly, ten times or more. This rearrangement joins TRBV18 to TRBJ1-1, with D tentatively TRBD1 (6 bases). V was pared by 5 bases and J by 0 bases, with 16 bases between. The germline V gene has CDR1 KGHSH and CDR2 LQKENI. This CDR3 contains 16 residues. CDR3 DNA sequence: TGTGCCAGCTCAACCATGGCACAGGGACTGAACACTGAAGCTTTCTTT. Protein product: CASSTMAQGLNTEAFF.

The chain recombines TRBV19 with TRBJ1-5; D uncertain. This CDR3 has 15 amino acids. Germline V gene sequence: CDR1 LNHDA, CDR2 SQIVND (reference sequence). Trimming took off 3 bases at V and 2 bases at J, with 11 bases between the two ends. The CDR3 DNA sequence: TGTGCCAGTAGTATTAGGCGGCACGGCAATCAGCCCCAGCATTTT. Translating gives CASSIRRHGNQPQHF.

This clonotype was seen ten or more times. The chain is built from TRBV7-2 and TRBJ2-1, with D perhaps matching TRBD1 (6 bases). This CDR3 is 14 amino acids long. From germline, CDR1 is SGHTA and CDR2 FQGNSA. V was clipped by 0 bases and J by 8 bases, with 11 bases between them. CDR3 in amino acids: CASSLAQGLHEQFF. The CDR3 DNA reads as TGTGCCAGCAGCTTAGCGCAGGGGTTGCATGAGCAGTTCTTC.

The chain joins TRBV5-1 to TRBJ2-7; TRBD1 matches at 7 bases. CDR1 SGHRS and CDR2 YFSETQ come from the germline V gene. The J segment lost 3 bases and the V segment lost 0 bases, leaving 6 bases of the junction unmatched. The CDR3 sequence is 15 residues long. In nucleotides, the CDR3 is TGCGCCAGCAGCTTGGGACAGGGAGAGGGCTACGAGCAGTACTTC. Its protein is CASSLGQGEGYEQYF.

The chain couples TRBV19 to TRBJ2-7; D not resolved. The V and J ends lost 4 bases and 1 base respectively, with 11 bases between them. CDR1 is LNHDA, CDR2 SQIVND, per germline (reference sequence). CDR3 length equals 14 residues. Here the CDR3 DNA reads TGTGCCAGTAGTACAATAGTGGGATCCTACGAGCAGTACTTC. This sequence encodes CASSTIVGSYEQYF.

In its sample, this clonotype was seen many times. J is TRBJ2-7 and V is TRBV20-1; D remains ambiguous. The CDR3 is 14 amino acids. V gave up 0 bases and J gave up 0 bases, with 9 bases separating them. Germline-derived CDR1 and CDR2 are DFQATT and SNEGSKA (reference sequence). CDR3 sequence (DNA): TGCAGTGCTAGAGATATGGGCGGCTCCTACGAGCAGTACTTC. Its translation is CSARDMGGSYEQYF.

This clonotype was detected ten times or more. This chain uses TRBV20-1 with TRBJ2-1, with 13 bases matching TRBD2. V was pared by 6 bases and J by 5 bases, with 16 bases of the junction left unmatched. Germline CDR1 reads DFQATT; CDR2 reads SNEGSKA (reference sequence). The CDR3 length is 18 residues. CDR3 in DNA: TGCAGTGCCTCGGGACTAGCGGGAACGGCCGACACCAACAATGAGCAGTTCTTC. Its translation: CSASGLAGTADTNNEQFF.

Concerning this clonotype itself: Being one base from a much bigger clone, this may be a read error. The chain uses TRBV28 and TRBJ2-5; 7 bases are a match to TRBD1. The length of the CDR3 is 15 residues. Germline values: CDR1 MDHEN, CDR2 SYDVKM. This CDR3 reads CASSPARGLQETQHF. CDR3 in DNA: TGTGCCAGCAGCCCGGCGAGGGGGCTTCAAGAGACCCAGCACTTC.

The rearrangement joins TRBV11-2 to TRBJ2-7, with 7 bases matching TRBD2. Germline V gene lookup returns CDR1 SGHAT and CDR2 FQNNGV. CDR3 length: 14 amino acids. J gave up 5 bases and V 0 bases, and 4 bases lay outside the gene matches. CDR3 nucleotides: TGTGCCAGCAGCTTAGATGGGAGGGCTCACGAGCAGTACTTC. Protein product: CASSLDGRAHEQYF.